A single sample is the source of the 28 T cell receptor beta chains below, sequenced in a study of blood T cells in healthy people across ages. Then a second PCR, running roughly 6 to 12 cycles, was carried out with a sample-barcoded 5' primer and a J-beta primer mix. TCRdb analysed the 5' RACE reads with MiXCR anew, one entry per CDR3 protein. The sample has approximately 900,000 distinct CDR3 sequences; 29% are singletons. The same sample was also studied in work on T cells of mothers and their children.

Sequencing was done on a sample of blood. The source is a woman in her thirties or forties in good health.

The chain has TRBV7-9 and TRBJ1-1; D is unclear. Germline V gives CDR1 SEHNR, CDR2 FQNEAQ (reference sequence). V gave up 2 bases and J gave up 2 bases, with 15 bases separating them. This CDR3 region has 16 residues. The CDR3 nucleotides read TGTGCCAGCAGCTTAAGGGCCCGACAATTTAACACTGAAGCTTTCTTT. Translation gives CASSLRARQFNTEAFF.

This chain joins TRBV6-5 and TRBJ1-4; D is possibly TRBD1 (5 bases). Germline CDR1 reads MNHEY; CDR2 reads SVGAGI. The CDR3 loop spans 15 amino acids. V lost 5 bases and J 1 base, leaving 11 bases between the germline ends. Here the CDR3 reads CASSPYRKTNEKLFF. CDR3 DNA sequence: TGTGCCAGCAGTCCCTACAGGAAAACTAATGAAAAACTGTTTTTT.

This chain uses TRBV21-1 with TRBJ1-5; the table assigns TRBD1, which was not confirmed against the DNA. TRBV21-1 is labeled a pseudogene. CDR3 size: 14 residues. Written as DNA, the CDR3 is TGTGCCAGCAGCAACACGGGACAGGGGCAGCCCCAGCATTTT. Encoded protein: CASSNTGQGQPQHF.

This clonotype occurred a few times. The V and J genes are TRBV3-1 and TRBJ2-1, with D uncertain. Trimming cost V 1 base and J 9 bases, with 10 bases left between them. Germline lookup yields CDR1 LGHDT and CDR2 YNNKEL (reference sequence). The CDR3 covers 13 residues. In DNA form, the CDR3 reads TGTGCCAGCAGCCAAGTTCCAAAGGTTGAGCAGTTCTTC. It translates to CASSQVPKVEQFF.

This clonotype came up many times. This rearrangement joins TRBV7-2 to TRBJ2-3; D remains unclear. The germline CDR1 and CDR2 sequences are SGHTA and FQGNSA. The CDR3 has 16 amino acids. V lost 1 base, J lost 1 base, and 12 bases lay in between. In DNA form, the CDR3 reads TGTGCCAGCAGCTTAGGCGGCATAGGCGGCACAGATACGCAGTATTTT. Translating gives CASSLGGIGGTDTQYF.

DNA of the CDR3: TGTGCCAGCAGCCCCTCAGCGCCGGGGCCCCAGCATTTT. It encodes CASSPSAPGPQHF. This chain uses TRBV2 with TRBJ1-5, with D unclear. Trimming shortened V by 6 bases and J by 9 bases, and 15 bases separated the two germline ends. Per germline, CDR1 SNHLY and CDR2 FYNNEI. CDR3 length equals 13 residues. Full variable domain (missing parts from reference TRBV2 and TRBJ1-5): EPEVTQTPSHQVTQMGQEVILRCVPISNHLYFYWYRQILGQKVEFLVSFYNNEISEKSEIFDDQFSVERPDGSNFTLKIRSTKLEDSAMYFCASSPSAPGPQHFGDGTRLSIL.

Of note for this clonotype: This may be a read error: a much more frequent sequence differs by one nucleotide. The CDR3 here is CRGDRRNYGYTF. The DNA of the CDR3 is TGCAGGGGGGACAGACGAAACTATGGCTACACCTTC. This sequence joins TRBV20-1 and TRBJ1-2, with 7 bases that match TRBD1. In germline, CDR1 is DFQATT, CDR2 SNEGSKA (reference sequence). This CDR3 comprises 12 residues.

The gene calls are TRBV5-1 and TRBJ2-3; TRBD1 agrees at 10 bases. This CDR3 comprises 15 residues. CDR1 is SGHRS and CDR2 is YFSETQ in the germline V gene. The J segment lost 4 bases and the V segment lost 5 bases, leaving 7 bases of the junction unmatched. CDR3 nucleotide sequence: TGCGCCAGCAGGCTAAGGGACAGGGGTGCAGATACGCAGTATTTT. Protein sequence: CASRLRDRGADTQYF. The full variable domain, its missing parts supplied by reference TRBV5-1 and TRBJ2-3, is KAGVTQTPRYLIKTRGQQVTLSCSPISGHRSVSWYQQTPGQGLQFLFEYFSETQRNKGNFPGRFSGRQFSNSRSEMNVSTLELGDSALYLCASRLRDRGADTQYFGPGTRLTVL.

The rearrangement joins TRBV7-8 to TRBJ2-2; no reliable D call. The CDR3 loop spans 13 amino acids. Germline CDR1 is SGHVS and CDR2 is FQNEAQ. V dropped 3 bases and J dropped 5 bases, with 7 bases sitting between them. The CDR3 nucleotides are TGTGCCAGCAGCTTCCAGTCGACCGGGGAGCTGTTTTTT. This sequence encodes CASSFQSTGELFF.

This clonotype was seen a few times. A much larger clone lies a single base off, so this may be a read error. The chain couples TRBV29-1 to TRBJ2-5, with 7 bases fitting TRBD2. Germline CDR1 SQVTM, CDR2 ANQGSEA. V gave up 4 bases and J gave up 3 bases; unmatched junction bases: 5. The CDR3 runs to 13 residues. The CDR3 coding sequence is TGCAGCGTTGGTGCAGCGGGGAAAGAGACCCAGTACTTC. Its protein is CSVGAAGKETQYF.

Of note for this clonotype: A much larger clone differs from this one at a single base, so this may be a read error. This rearrangement joins TRBV29-1 to TRBJ2-3; D is unresolved. The ends were cut back, 8 bases at V and 11 bases at J, with 17 bases in the middle. Germline loops: CDR1 SQVTM, CDR2 ANQGSEA. The CDR3 sequence is 11 residues long. The CDR3 DNA reads as TGCAGCACGTGGGAAGCCGGTATGCAGTATTTT. It codes for CSTWEAGMQYF.

This clonotype appeared a few times. This sequence joins TRBV7-6 and TRBJ1-1, with a possible D match to TRBD1 (5 bases). The length of the CDR3 is 14 residues. Trimming removed 1 base at V and 4 bases at J, with 10 bases between. Germline V lookup: CDR1 SGHVS, CDR2 FNYEAQ. CDR3 protein: CASSLVGESTEAFF. CDR3 coding DNA: TGTGCCAGCAGCTTAGTGGGGGAATCCACTGAAGCTTTCTTT.

Remarks on this clonotype: Since a much larger clone is just one base distant, this may be a read error. This chain connects TRBV11-1 to TRBJ2-7, with D possibly matching TRBD2 (6 bases). The V gene's germline CDR1 is SGHAT and CDR2 FQDESV (reference sequence). The V end was cut by 2 bases, the J end by 12 bases, with 26 bases between. This CDR3 region has 16 residues. Here the CDR3 reads CASSLIGGVIRETRYF. The CDR3 coding sequence is TGTGCCAGCAGCTTAATTGGCGGGGTCATTCGAGAGACCCGGTACTTC.

This clonotype was seen at least ten times. The chain is built from TRBV7-2 and TRBJ2-5; 7 bases are shared with TRBD1. Germline-derived CDR1 and CDR2 are SGHTA and FQGNSA. The CDR3 extends over 14 amino acids. The ends lost 3 bases at V and 5 bases at J; junction bases unmatched: 6. DNA for the CDR3: TGTGCCAGCAGCTTTACAGGGGCTGGGGAGACCCAGTACTTC. Encoded protein: CASSFTGAGETQYF.

V and J are TRBV7-9 and TRBJ1-1; D remains ambiguous. The CDR3 has 13 amino acids. V lost 8 bases and J 1 base, leaving 11 bases between the germline ends. Germline assignment: CDR1 SEHNR and CDR2 FQNEAQ (reference sequence). The CDR3 sequence is CASLWQSNTEAFF. CDR3 bases: TGTGCCAGCCTCTGGCAGTCGAACACTGAAGCTTTCTTT.

In regard to this clonotype: A much larger clonotype is one base distant, so this may be a read error. CDR3 nucleotides: TGCAGTCCCCACGCTAGCGAGAGACAAGAGACCCAGTACTTC. The encoded protein is CSPHASERQETQYF. V gene TRBV20-1 combines with J gene TRBJ2-5; tentative D call: TRBD2 (6 bases). V gave up 8 bases and J gave up 2 bases, with 18 bases separating them. From germline, CDR1 is DFQATT and CDR2 SNEGSKA (reference sequence). There are 14 residues in the CDR3.

This clonotype was found many times. V is TRBV6-2 or TRBV6-3 and J is TRBJ2-1; 7 nucleotides agree with TRBD2. V gave up 6 bases and J gave up 12 bases; unmatched junction bases: 8. Germline-derived CDR1 and CDR2 are MNHEY and SVGEGT. This CDR3 is 12 amino acids long. The CDR3 sequence: CASREWEGTQFF. CDR3 bases: TGTGCCAGCAGGGAGTGGGAGGGTACGCAGTTCTTC.

This clonotype was observed once. The chain's CDR3 is CASSPGGAFTDTQYF. CDR3 DNA sequence: TGTGCCAGCAGCCCTGGGGGGGCTTTCACAGATACGCAGTATTTT. The chain links TRBV28 to TRBJ2-3, with D possibly being TRBD2 (7 bases). Germline assignment: CDR1 MDHEN and CDR2 SYDVKM. V lost 6 bases to trimming and J lost 2 bases, with 15 bases between them. This CDR3 has 15 amino acids. The full variable domain, rest sourced from reference TRBV28 and TRBJ2-3, is DVKVTQSSRYLVKRTGEKVFLECVQDMDHENMFWYRQDPGLGLRLIYFSYDVKMKEKGDIPEGYSVSREKKERFSLILESASTNQTSMYLCASSPGGAFTDTQYFGPGTRLTVL.

The genes are TRBV7-3 and TRBJ2-1; D is uncertain. The germline gives CDR1 SGHTA, CDR2 FQGTGA. The length of the CDR3 is 13 residues. Trimming took off 6 bases at V and 5 bases at J, with 11 bases between the two ends. Here the CDR3 DNA reads TGTGCCAGCAGACCGGACGTCAACAATGAGCAGTTCTTC. The encoded protein is CASRPDVNNEQFF.

This clonotype was recorded a few times. This chain joins TRBV5-1 and TRBJ2-5; D is possibly TRBD1 (5 bases). The germline V and J ends were trimmed by 0 bases and 1 base, with 10 bases remaining between them. Germline CDR1 is SGHRS and CDR2 is YFSETQ. There are 15 residues in the CDR3. The CDR3 region has the DNA TGCGCCAGCAGCTTGGCCAGGGCAGCCCAAGAGACCCAGTACTTC. Residues: CASSLARAAQETQYF.

This chain uses TRBV12-3 or TRBV12-4 with TRBJ2-5, with D possibly being TRBD1 (6 bases). Trimming removed 6 bases from V and 2 bases from J, with 10 bases in between. This CDR3 is 13 amino acids long. The CDR3 reads CASRLQGQETQYF. The CDR3 DNA reads as TGTGCCAGCAGACTCCAGGGGCAAGAGACCCAGTACTTC.

In this sample, this clonotype turned up a few times. The chain is built from TRBV7-9 and TRBJ2-3; TRBD2 aligns across 10 bases. Germline CDR1 is SEHNR and CDR2 is FQNEAQ (reference sequence). This CDR3 is 15 amino acids long. V shed 5 bases, J shed 0 bases, and the junction held 2 bases outside the gene matches. CDR3 nucleotides: TGTGCCAGCAGCCGGGGACTAGCGAGCACAGATACGCAGTATTTT. Protein product: CASSRGLASTDTQYF.

The sample holds one count of this clonotype. The chain links TRBV7-2 to TRBJ2-5, with D unresolved. The J call is in doubt because the DNA end fits TRBJ2-7 better. The CDR3 is 13 residues long. Germline V gene data show CDR1 as SGHTA and CDR2 as FQGNSA. CDR3 residues: CASSPQRLTEQYF. In nucleotides, the CDR3 is TGTGCCAGCAGCCCTCAACGACTCACCGAGCAGTACTTC.

Concerning this clonotype itself: One end of the junction does not line up with germline, which may come from a read error. The J gene is TRBJ1-2, the V gene TRBV7-6; D unresolved. Germline V gene lookup returns CDR1 SGHVS and CDR2 FNYEAQ. There are 13 residues in the CDR3. Here the CDR3 DNA reads TGTGCCAGCAGCCGCCTCATGGGCGGCGGCTGCACCTTC. As protein: CASSRLMGGGCTF.

The V call is TRBV6-6, the J call TRBJ1-5; 7 bases are a match to TRBD1. Germline V gene data show CDR1 as MNHNY and CDR2 as SVGAGI (reference sequence). After removal of 6 bases from V and 7 bases from J, the junction contained 9 bases not matched to a gene. CDR3 length equals 14 residues. The CDR3 region is CASRDRERRQPQHF. Written as DNA, the CDR3 is TGTGCCAGCAGAGACAGGGAGCGTCGGCAGCCCCAGCATTTT.

This clonotype was detected many times. The V gene is TRBV6-5, the J gene TRBJ1-2, with D possibly matching TRBD1 (5 bases). Germline CDR1 reads MNHEY; CDR2 reads SVGAGI. V lost 2 bases and J 4 bases, leaving 14 bases between the germline ends. The CDR3 has 15 residues. CDR3 in amino acids: CASSYPQGAGYGYTF. The CDR3 nucleotides are TGTGCCAGCAGTTACCCCCAGGGAGCAGGCTATGGCTACACCTTC.

In regard to this clonotype: At one of its ends the junction is not consistent with the germline gene, which may arise from a read error. J is TRBJ2-1 and V is TRBV7-3; D ambiguous. This CDR3 region has 13 residues. Germline CDR1 is SGHTA and CDR2 is FQGTGA. CDR3 sequence: CASGLLRANEQFF. The CDR3 bases are TGTGCCAGCGGCTTACTCCGAGCTAATGAGCAGTTCTTC.

In this sample, this clonotype turned up many times. The chain is built from TRBV7-2 and TRBJ2-1; 12 bases are shared with TRBD2. V lost 0 bases to trimming and J lost 4 bases; unmatched junction nucleotides: 4. Germline CDR1 SGHTA, CDR2 FQGNSA. The CDR3 sequence is 17 residues long. CDR3 sequence (DNA): TGTGCCAGCAGCTTAGCGTCCACTAGCGGGGGGTACAATGAGCAGTTCTTC. Amino acids: CASSLASTSGGYNEQFF. Full variable domain (rest looked up from reference TRBV7-2 and TRBJ2-1): GAGVSQSPSNKVTEKGKDVELRCDPISGHTALYWYRQSLGQGLEFLIYFQGNSAPDKSGLPSDRFSAERTGGSVSTLTIQRTQQEDSAVYLCASSLASTSGGYNEQFFGPGTRLTVL.